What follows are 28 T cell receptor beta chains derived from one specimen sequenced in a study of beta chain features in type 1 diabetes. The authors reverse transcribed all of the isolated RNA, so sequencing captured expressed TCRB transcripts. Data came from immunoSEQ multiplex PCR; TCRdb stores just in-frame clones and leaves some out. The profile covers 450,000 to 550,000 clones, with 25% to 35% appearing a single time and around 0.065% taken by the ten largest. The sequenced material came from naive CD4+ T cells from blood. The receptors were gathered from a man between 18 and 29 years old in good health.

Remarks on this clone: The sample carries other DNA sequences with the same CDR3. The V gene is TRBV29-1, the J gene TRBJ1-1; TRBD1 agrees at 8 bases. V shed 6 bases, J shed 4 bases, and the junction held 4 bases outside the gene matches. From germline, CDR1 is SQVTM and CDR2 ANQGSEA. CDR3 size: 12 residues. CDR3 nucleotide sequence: TGCAGCGTCGACAGGGGCGGCACTGAAGCTTTCTTT. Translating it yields CSVDRGGTEAFF.

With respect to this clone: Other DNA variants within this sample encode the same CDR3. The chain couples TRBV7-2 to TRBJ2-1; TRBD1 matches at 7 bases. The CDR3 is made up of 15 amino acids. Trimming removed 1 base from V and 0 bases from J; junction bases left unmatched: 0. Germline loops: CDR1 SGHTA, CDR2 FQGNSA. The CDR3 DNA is TGTGCCAGCAGCTTAGGGACAGGCTCCTACAATGAGCAGTTCTTC. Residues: CASSLGTGSYNEQFF.

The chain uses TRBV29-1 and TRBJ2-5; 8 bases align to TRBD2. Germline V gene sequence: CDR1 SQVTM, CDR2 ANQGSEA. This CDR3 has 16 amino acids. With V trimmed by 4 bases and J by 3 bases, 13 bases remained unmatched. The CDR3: CSVGIPSGFPKETQYF. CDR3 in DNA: TGCAGCGTTGGAATCCCTAGCGGGTTTCCAAAAGAGACCCAGTACTTC.

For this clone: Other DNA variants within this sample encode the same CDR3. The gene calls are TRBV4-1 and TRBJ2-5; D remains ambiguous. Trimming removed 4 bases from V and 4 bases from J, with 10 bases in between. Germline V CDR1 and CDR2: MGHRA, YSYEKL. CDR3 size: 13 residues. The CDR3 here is CASSRLGGETQYF. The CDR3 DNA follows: TGCGCCAGCAGCCGCCTGGGCGGAGAGACCCAGTACTTC.

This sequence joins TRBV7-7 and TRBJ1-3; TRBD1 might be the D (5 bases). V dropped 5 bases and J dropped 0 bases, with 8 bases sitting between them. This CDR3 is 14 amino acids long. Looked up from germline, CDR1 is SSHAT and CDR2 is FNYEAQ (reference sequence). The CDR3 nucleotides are TGTGCCAGCAGCCTGACAGTCTCTGGAAACACCATATATTTT. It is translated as CASSLTVSGNTIYF. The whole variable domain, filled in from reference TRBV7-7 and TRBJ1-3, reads GAGVSQSPRYKVTKRGQDVTLRCDPISSHATLYWYQQALGQGPEFLTYFNYEAQPDKSGLPSDRFSAERPEGSISTLTIQRTEQRDSAMYRCASSLTVSGNTIYFGEGSWLTVV.

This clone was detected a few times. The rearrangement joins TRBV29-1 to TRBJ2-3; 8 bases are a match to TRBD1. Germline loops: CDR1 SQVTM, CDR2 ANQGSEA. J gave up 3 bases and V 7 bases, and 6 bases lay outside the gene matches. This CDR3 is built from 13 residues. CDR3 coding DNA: TGCAGCGGGACGGACAGGGTGACAGATACGCAGTATTTT. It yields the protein CSGTDRVTDTQYF.

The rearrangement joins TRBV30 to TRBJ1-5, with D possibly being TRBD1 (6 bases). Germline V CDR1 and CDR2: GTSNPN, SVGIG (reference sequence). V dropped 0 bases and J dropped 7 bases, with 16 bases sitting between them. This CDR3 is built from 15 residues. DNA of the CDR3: TGTGCCTGGAGTGTAGGCGGGGGGCGAGGGCAGCCCCAGCATTTT. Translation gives CAWSVGGGRGQPQHF. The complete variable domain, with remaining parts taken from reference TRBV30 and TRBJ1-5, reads SQTIHQWPATLVQPVGSPLSLECTVEGTSNPNLYWYRQAAGRGLQLLFYSVGIGQISSEVPQNLSASRPQDRQFILSSKKLLLSDSGFYLCAWSVGGGRGQPQHFGDGTRLSIL.

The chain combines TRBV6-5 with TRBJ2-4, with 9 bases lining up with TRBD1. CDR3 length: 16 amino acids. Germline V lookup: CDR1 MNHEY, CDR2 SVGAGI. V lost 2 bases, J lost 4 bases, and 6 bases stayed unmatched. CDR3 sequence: CASSYRTGTGKNIQYF. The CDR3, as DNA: TGTGCCAGCAGTTACCGAACCGGGACAGGGAAAAACATTCAGTACTTC.

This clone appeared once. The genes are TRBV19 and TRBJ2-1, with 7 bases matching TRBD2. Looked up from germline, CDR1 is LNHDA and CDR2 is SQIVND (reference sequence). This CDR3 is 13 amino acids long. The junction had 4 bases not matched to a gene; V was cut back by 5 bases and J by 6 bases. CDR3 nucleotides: TGTGCCAGTAGTGGGGTAGCGGGCAATGAGCAGTTCTTC. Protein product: CASSGVAGNEQFF.

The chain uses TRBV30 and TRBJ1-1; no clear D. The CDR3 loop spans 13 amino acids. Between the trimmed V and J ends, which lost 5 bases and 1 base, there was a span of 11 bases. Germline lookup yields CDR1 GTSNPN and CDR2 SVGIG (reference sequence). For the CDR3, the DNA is TGTGCCTGGGGGATGGAGAGGAACACTGAAGCTTTCTTT. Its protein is CAWGMERNTEAFF. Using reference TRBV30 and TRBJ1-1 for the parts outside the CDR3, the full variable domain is SQTIHQWPATLVQPVGSPLSLECTVEGTSNPNLYWYRQAAGRGLQLLFYSVGIGQISSEVPQNLSASRPQDRQFILSSKKLLLSDSGFYLCAWGMERNTEAFFGQGTRLTVV.

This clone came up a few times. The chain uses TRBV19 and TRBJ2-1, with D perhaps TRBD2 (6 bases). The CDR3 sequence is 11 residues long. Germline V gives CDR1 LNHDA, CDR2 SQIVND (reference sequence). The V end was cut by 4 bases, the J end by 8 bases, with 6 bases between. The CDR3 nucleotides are TGTGCCAGTAGTACTAGCGATGAGCAGTTCTTC. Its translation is CASSTSDEQFF. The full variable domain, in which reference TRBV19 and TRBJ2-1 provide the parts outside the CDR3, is DGGITQSPKYLFRKEGQNVTLSCEQNLNHDAMYWYRQDPGQGLRLIYYSQIVNDFQKGDIAEGYSVSREKKESFPLTVTSAQKNPTAFYLCASSTSDEQFFGPGTRLTVL.

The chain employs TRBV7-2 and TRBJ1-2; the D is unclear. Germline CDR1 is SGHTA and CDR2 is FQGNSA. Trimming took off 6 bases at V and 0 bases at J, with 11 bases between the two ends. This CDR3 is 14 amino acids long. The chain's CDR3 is CASRPGSPNYGYTF. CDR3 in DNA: TGTGCCAGCAGGCCAGGTAGTCCTAACTATGGCTACACCTTC.

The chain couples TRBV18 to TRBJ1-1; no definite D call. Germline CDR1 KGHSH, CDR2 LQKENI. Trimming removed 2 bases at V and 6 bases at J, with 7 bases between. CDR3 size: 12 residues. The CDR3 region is CASSPSLPEAFF. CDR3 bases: TGTGCCAGCTCACCATCTTTACCTGAAGCTTTCTTT.

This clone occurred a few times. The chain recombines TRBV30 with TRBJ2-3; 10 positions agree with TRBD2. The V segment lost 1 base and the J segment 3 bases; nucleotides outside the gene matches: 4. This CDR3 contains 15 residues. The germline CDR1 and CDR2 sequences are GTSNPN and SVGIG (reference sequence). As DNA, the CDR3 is TGTGCCTGGAGTGCTAGCGGGAGCGCGACAGATACGCAGTATTTT. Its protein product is CAWSASGSATDTQYF.

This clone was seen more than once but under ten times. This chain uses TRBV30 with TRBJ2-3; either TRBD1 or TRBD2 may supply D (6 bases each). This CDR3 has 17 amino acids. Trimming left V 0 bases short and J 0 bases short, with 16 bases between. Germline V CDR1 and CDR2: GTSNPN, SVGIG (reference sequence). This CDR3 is CAWSVPHGGLSTDTQYF. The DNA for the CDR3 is TGTGCCTGGAGTGTACCACATGGGGGGCTAAGCACAGATACGCAGTATTTT.

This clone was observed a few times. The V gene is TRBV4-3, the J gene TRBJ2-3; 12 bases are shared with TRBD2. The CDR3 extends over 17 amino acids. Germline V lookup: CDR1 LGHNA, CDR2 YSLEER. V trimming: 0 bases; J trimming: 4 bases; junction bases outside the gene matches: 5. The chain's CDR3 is CASSQEATSGSADTQYF. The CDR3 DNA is TGCGCCAGCAGCCAAGAAGCGACTAGCGGGAGCGCAGATACGCAGTATTTT.

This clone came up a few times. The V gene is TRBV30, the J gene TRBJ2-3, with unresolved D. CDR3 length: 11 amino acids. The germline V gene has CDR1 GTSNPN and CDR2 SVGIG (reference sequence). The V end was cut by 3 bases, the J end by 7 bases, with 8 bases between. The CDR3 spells CAWSWQNTQYF. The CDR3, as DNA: TGTGCCTGGAGCTGGCAGAATACGCAGTATTTT.

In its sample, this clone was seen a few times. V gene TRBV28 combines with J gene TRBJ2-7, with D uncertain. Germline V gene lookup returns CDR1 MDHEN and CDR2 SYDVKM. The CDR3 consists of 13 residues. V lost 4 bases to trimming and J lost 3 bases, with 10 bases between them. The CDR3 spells CASSSVVSYEQYF. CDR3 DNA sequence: TGTGCCAGCAGTTCCGTGGTGAGCTACGAGCAGTACTTC.

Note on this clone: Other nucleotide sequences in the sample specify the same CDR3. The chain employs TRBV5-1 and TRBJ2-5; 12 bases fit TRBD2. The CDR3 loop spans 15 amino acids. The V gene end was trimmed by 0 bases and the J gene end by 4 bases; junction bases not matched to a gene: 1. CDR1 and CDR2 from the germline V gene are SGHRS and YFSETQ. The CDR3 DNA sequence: TGCGCCAGCAGCTTGGGACTAGCGGGAGTAGAGACCCAGTACTTC. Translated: CASSLGLAGVETQYF.

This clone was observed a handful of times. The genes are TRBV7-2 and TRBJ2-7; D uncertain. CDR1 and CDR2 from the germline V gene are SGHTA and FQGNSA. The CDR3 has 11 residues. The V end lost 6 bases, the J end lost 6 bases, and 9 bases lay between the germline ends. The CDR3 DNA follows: TGTGCCAGCAGGGCCTCGGGCGAGCAGTACTTC. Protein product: CASRASGEQYF. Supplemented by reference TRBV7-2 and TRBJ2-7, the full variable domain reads GAGVSQSPSNKVTEKGKDVELRCDPISGHTALYWYRQSLGQGLEFLIYFQGNSAPDKSGLPSDRFSAERTGGSVSTLTIQRTQQEDSAVYLCASRASGEQYFGPGTRLTVT.

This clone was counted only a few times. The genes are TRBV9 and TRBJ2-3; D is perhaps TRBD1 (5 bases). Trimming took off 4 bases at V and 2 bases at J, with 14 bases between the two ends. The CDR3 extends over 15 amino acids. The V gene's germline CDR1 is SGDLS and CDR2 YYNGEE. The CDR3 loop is CASSTQGVHTDTQYF. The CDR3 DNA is TGTGCCAGCAGCACCCAGGGCGTCCACACAGATACGCAGTATTTT. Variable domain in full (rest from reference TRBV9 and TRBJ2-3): DSGVTQTPKHLITATGQRVTLRCSPRSGDLSVYWYQQSLDQGLQFLIQYYNGEERAKGNILERFSAQQFPDLHSELNLSSLELGDSALYFCASSTQGVHTDTQYFGPGTRLTVL.

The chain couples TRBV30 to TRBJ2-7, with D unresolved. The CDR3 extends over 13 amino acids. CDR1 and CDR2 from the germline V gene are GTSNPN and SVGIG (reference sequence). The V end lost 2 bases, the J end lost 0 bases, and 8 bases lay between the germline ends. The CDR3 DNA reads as TGTGCCTGGAGTCAGGCCTTCTCCTACGAGCAGTACTTC. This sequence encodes CAWSQAFSYEQYF. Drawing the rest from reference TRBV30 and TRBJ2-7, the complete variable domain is SQTIHQWPATLVQPVGSPLSLECTVEGTSNPNLYWYRQAAGRGLQLLFYSVGIGQISSEVPQNLSASRPQDRQFILSSKKLLLSDSGFYLCAWSQAFSYEQYFGPGTRLTVT.

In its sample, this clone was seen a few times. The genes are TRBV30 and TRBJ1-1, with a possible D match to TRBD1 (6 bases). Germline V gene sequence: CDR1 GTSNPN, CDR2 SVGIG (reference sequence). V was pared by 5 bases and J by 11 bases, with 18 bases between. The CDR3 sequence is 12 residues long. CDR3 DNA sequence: TGTGCCTGGGAACAGGGATCGCTAGTCGCTTTCTTT. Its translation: CAWEQGSLVAFF.

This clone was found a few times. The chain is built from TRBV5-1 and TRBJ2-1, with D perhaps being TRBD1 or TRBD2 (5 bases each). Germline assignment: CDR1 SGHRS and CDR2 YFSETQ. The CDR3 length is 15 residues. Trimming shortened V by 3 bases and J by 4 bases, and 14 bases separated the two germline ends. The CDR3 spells CASSSRGVVYNEQFF. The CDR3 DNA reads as TGCGCCAGCAGCTCACGAGGGGTGGTATACAATGAGCAGTTCTTC.

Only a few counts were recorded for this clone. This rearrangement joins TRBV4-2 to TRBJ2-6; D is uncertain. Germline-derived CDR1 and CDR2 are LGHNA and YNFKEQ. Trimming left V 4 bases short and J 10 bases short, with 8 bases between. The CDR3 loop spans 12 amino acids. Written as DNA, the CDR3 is TGTGCCAGCAGCCGGGGTTCGAACGTCCTGACTTTC. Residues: CASSRGSNVLTF.

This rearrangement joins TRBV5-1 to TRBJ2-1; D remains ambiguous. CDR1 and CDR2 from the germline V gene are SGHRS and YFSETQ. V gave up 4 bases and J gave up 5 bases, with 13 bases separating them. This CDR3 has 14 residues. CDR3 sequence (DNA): TGCGCCAGCAGCCCCACCGCTGGCAACAATGAGCAGTTCTTC. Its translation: CASSPTAGNNEQFF. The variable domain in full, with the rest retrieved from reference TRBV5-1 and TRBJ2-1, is KAGVTQTPRYLIKTRGQQVTLSCSPISGHRSVSWYQQTPGQGLQFLFEYFSETQRNKGNFPGRFSGRQFSNSRSEMNVSTLELGDSALYLCASSPTAGNNEQFFGPGTRLTVL.

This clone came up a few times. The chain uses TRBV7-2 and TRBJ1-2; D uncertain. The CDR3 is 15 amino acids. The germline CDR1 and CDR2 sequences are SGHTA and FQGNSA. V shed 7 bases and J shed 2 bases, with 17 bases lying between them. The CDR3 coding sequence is TGTGCCAGCACCCTTGCCTACAGACCGAACTATGGCTACACCTTC. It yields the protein CASTLAYRPNYGYTF.

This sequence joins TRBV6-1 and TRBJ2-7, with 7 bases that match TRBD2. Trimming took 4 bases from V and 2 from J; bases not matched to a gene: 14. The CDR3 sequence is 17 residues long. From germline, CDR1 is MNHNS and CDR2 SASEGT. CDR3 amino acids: CASSGKWASGPAYEQYF. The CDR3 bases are TGTGCCAGCAGTGGAAAGTGGGCTAGCGGCCCAGCCTACGAGCAGTACTTC.